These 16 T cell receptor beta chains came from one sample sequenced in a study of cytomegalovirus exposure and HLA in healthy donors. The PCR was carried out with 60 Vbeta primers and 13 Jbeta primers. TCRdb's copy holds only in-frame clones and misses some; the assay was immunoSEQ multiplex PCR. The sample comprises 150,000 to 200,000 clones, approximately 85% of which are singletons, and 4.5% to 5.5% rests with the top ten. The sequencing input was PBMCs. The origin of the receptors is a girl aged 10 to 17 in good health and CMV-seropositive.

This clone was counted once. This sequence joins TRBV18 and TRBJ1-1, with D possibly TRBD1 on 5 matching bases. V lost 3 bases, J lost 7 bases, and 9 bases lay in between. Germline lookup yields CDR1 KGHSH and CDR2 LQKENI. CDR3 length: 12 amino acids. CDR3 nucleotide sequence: TGTGCCAGCTCACCGAGACAGTTTGAAGCTTTCTTT. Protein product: CASSPRQFEAFF.

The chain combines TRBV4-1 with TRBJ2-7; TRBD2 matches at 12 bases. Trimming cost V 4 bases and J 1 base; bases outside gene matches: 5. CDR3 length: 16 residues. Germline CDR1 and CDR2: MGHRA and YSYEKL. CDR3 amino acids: CASSPSTSGGSYEQYF. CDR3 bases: TGCGCCAGCAGCCCCTCGACTAGCGGGGGATCCTACGAGCAGTACTTC.

The CDR3 loop reads CASSYSGQGRTEAFF. The CDR3 region has the DNA TGTGCCAGCAGTTACTCGGGACAGGGGAGGACTGAAGCTTTCTTT. The chain recombines TRBV6-6 with TRBJ1-1; 10 bases align to TRBD1. This CDR3 has 15 residues. With V trimmed by 0 bases and J by 5 bases, 3 bases remained unmatched. Germline loops: CDR1 MNHNY, CDR2 SVGAGI (reference sequence).

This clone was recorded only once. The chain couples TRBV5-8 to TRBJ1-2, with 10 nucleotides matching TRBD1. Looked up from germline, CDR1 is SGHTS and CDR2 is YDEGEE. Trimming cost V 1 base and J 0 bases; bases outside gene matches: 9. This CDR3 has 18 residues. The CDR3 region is CASSLLGQGSEPNYGYTF. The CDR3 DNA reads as TGTGCCAGCAGCTTGTTGGGACAGGGGAGTGAACCTAACTATGGCTACACCTTC.

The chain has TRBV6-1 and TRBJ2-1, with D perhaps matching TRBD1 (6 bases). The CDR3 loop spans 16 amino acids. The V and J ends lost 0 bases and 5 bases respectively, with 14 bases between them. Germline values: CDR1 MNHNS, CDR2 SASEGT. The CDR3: CASSEASGVLNNEQFF. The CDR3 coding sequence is TGTGCCAGCAGTGAAGCTTCAGGGGTCTTGAACAATGAGCAGTTCTTC.

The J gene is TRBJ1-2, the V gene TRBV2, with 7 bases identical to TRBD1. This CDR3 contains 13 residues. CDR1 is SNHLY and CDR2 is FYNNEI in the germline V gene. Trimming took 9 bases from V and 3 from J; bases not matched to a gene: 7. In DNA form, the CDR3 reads TGTGCCAGAGAAACAGGGGCGGACTATGGCTACACCTTC. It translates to CARETGADYGYTF.

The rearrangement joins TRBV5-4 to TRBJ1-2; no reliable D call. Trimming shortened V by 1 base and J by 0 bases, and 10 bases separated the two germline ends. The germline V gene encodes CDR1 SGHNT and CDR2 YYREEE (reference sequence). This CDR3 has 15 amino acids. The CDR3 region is CASSLIEQPNYGYTF. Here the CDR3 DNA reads TGTGCCAGCAGCTTGATAGAACAGCCTAACTATGGCTACACCTTC. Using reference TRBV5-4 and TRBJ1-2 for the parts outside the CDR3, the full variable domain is ETGVTQSPTHLIKTRGQQVTLRCSSQSGHNTVSWYQQALGQGPQFIFQYYREEENGRGNFPPRFSGLQFPNYSSELNVNALELDDSALYLCASSLIEQPNYGYTFGSGTRLTVV.

CDR3 coding DNA: TGTGCCAGCAGCTTATTGCGAGGCACTGAAGCTTTCTTT. This sequence encodes CASSLLRGTEAFF. The rearrangement links TRBV7-9 to TRBJ1-1; D uncertain. V was pared by 2 bases and J by 4 bases, with 8 bases between. The CDR3 runs 13 residues. From germline, CDR1 is SEHNR and CDR2 FQNEAQ (reference sequence).

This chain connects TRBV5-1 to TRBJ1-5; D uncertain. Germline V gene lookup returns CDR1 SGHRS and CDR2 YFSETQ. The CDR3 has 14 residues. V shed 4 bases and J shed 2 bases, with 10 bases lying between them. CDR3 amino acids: CASSAGYGNQPQHF. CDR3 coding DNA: TGCGCCAGCAGCGCAGGTTACGGCAATCAGCCCCAGCATTTT.

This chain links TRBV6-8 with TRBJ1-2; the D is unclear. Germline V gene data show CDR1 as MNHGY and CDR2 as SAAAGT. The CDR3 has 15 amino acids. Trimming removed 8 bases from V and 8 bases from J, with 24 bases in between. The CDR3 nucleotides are TGTGCCAGCTCTACCGGGGTCCCCCTTCTTTGGGGCTACACCTTC. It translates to CASSTGVPLLWGYTF.

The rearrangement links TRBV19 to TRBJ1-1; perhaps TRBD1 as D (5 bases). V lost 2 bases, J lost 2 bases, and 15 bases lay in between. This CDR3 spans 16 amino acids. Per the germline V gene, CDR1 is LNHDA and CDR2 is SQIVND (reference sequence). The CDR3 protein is CASSISRGYLNTEAFF. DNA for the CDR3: TGTGCCAGTAGTATAAGTCGGGGGTACCTAAACACTGAAGCTTTCTTT.

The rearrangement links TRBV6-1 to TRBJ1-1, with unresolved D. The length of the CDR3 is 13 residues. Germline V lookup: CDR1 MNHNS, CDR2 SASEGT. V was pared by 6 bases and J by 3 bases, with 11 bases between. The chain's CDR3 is CASSRTEDTEAFF. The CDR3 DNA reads TGTGCCAGCAGCCGGACGGAGGACACTGAAGCTTTCTTT.

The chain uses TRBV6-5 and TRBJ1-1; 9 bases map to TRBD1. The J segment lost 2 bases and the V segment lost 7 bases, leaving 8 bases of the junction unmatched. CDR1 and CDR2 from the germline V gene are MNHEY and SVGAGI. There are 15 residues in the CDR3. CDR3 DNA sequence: TGTGCCAGCACTACAACAGGGGGCTTCAACACTGAAGCTTTCTTT. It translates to CASTTTGGFNTEAFF.

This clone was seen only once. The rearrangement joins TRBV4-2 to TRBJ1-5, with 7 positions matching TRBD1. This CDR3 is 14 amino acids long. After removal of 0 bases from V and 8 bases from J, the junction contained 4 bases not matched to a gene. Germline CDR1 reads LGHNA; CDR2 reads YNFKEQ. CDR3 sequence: CASSQDRGREPQHF. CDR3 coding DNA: TGTGCCAGCAGCCAAGATAGGGGGCGGGAGCCCCAGCATTTT.

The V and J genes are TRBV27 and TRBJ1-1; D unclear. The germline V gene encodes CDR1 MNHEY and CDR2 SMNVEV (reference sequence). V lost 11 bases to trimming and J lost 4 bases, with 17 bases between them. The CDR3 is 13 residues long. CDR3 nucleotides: TGTGCCCCTACCGGGATTCACACCACTGAAGCTTTCTTT. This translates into CAPTGIHTTEAFF.

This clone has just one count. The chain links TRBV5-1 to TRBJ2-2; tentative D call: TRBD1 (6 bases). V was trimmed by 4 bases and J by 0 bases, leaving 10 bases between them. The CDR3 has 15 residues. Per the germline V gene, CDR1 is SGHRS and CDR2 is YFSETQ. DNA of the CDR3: TGCGCCAGCAGCATAAGGACAGCGAACACCGGGGAGCTGTTTTTT. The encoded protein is CASSIRTANTGELFF.